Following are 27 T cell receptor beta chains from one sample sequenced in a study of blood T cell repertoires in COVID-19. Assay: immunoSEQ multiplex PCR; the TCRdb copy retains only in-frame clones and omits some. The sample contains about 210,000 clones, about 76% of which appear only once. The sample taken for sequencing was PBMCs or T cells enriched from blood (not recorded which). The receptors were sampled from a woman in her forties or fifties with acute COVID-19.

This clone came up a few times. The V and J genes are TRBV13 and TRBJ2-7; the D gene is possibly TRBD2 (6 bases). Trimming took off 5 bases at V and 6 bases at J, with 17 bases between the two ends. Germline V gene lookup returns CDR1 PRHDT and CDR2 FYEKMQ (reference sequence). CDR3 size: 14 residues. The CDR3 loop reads CASSPGRDFPEQYF. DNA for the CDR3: TGTGCCAGCAGCCCGGGAAGGGACTTCCCCGAGCAGTACTTC.

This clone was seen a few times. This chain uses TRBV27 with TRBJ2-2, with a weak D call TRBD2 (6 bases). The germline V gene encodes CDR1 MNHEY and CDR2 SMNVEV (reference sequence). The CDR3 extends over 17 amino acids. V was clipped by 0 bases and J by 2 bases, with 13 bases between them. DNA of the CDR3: TGTGCCAGCAGTTTATCGGGTAGGCGGGGAAACACCGGGGAGCTGTTTTTT. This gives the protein CASSLSGRRGNTGELFF.

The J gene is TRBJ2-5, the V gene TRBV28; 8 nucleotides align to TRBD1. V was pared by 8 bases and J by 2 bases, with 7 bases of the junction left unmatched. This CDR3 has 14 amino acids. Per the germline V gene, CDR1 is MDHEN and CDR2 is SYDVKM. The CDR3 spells CASRRQGPQETQYF. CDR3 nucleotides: TGTGCCAGCCGGAGACAGGGGCCTCAAGAGACCCAGTACTTC.

CDR3 in DNA: TGTGCCAGTAGTACGCCGCAGACAGTAAACTATGGCTACACCTTC. Translated, it gives CASSTPQTVNYGYTF. The rearrangement uses TRBV19 and TRBJ1-2; D is perhaps TRBD1 (5 bases). Trimming stripped 4 bases from V and 2 bases from J, with 14 bases between. The germline V gene has CDR1 LNHDA and CDR2 SQIVND (reference sequence). This CDR3 region has 15 residues.

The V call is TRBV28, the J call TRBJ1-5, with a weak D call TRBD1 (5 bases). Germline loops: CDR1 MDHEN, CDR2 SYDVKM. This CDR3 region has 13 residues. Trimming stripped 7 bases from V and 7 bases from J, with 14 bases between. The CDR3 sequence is CASTLAGGQPQHF. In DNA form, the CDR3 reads TGTGCCAGCACCCTGGCGGGGGGACAGCCCCAGCATTTT.

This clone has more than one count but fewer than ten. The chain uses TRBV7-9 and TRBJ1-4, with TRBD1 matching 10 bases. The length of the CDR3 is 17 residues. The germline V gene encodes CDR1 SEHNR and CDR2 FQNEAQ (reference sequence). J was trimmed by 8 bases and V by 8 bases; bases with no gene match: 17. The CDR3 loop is CASAPGTGAPETEKLFF. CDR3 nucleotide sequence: TGTGCCAGCGCTCCCGGGACAGGGGCGCCAGAGACGGAAAAACTGTTTTTT.

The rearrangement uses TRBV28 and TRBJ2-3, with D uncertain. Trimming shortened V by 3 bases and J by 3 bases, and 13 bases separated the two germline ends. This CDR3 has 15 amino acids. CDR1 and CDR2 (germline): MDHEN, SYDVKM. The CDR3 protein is CASSLLAISTDTQYF. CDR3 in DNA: TGTGCCAGCAGTTTGTTAGCTATTTCGACAGATACGCAGTATTTT. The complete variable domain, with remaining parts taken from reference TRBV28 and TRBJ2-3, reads DVKVTQSSRYLVKRTGEKVFLECVQDMDHENMFWYRQDPGLGLRLIYFSYDVKMKEKGDIPEGYSVSREKKERFSLILESASTNQTSMYLCASSLLAISTDTQYFGPGTRLTVL.

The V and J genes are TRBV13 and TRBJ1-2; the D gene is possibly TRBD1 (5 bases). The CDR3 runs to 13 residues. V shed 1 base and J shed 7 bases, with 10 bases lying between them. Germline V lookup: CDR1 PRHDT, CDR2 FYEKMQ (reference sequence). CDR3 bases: TGTGCCAGCAGCTTAGAAGGGGTAGGTGGCTACACCTTC. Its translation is CASSLEGVGGYTF.

The CDR3 reads CASDSPGGGYGYTF. In DNA form, the CDR3 reads TGTGCCAGCGATTCCCCGGGGGGGGGCTATGGCTACACCTTC. The chain links TRBV28 to TRBJ1-2, with D maybe TRBD1 (5 bases). CDR3 length: 14 amino acids. CDR1 MDHEN and CDR2 SYDVKM come from the germline V gene. V shed 8 bases and J shed 4 bases, with 17 bases lying between them.

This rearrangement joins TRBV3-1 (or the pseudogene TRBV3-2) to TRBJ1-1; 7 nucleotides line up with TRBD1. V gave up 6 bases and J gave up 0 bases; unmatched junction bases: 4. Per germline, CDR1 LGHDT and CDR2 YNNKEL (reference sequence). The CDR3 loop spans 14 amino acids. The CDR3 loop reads CASRPGGMNTEAFF. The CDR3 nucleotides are TGTGCCAGCAGACCAGGGGGTATGAACACTGAAGCTTTCTTT.

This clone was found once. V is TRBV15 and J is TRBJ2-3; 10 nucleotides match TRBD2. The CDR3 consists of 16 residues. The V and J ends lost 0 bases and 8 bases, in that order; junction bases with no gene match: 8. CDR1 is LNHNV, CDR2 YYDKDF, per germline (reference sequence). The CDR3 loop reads CATSRDGKTSGPTQYF. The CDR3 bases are TGTGCCACCAGCAGAGATGGAAAGACTAGCGGGCCTACGCAGTATTTT.

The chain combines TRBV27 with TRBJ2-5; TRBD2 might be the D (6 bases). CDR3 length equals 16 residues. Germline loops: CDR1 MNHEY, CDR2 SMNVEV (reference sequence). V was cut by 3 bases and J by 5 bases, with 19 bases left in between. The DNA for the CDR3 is TGTGCCAGCAGTTTTGGGGCGGGGAGCTCTCGGGAGACCCAGTACTTC. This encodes CASSFGAGSSRETQYF.

The CDR3 nucleotides are TGTGCAAGTCGCTTTTATTGGCCCCAGCATTTT. It encodes CASRFYWPQHF. The chain uses TRBV12-2 and TRBJ1-5. TRBV12-2 is a listed pseudogene. This CDR3 is 11 amino acids long.

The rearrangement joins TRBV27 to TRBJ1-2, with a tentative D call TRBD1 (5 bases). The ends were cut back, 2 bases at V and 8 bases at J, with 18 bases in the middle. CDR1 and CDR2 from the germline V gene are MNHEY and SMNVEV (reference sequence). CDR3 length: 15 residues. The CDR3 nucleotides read TGTGCCAGCAGTTTAAGGGGCCTCCTTGGTGAAGGCTACACCTTC. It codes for CASSLRGLLGEGYTF.

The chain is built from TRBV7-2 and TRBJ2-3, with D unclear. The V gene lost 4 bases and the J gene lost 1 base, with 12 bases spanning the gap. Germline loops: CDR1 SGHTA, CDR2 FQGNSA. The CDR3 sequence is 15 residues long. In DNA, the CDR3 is TGTGCCAGCAGCTGGCGCCCGGCGGGCACAGATACGCAGTATTTT. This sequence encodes CASSWRPAGTDTQYF.

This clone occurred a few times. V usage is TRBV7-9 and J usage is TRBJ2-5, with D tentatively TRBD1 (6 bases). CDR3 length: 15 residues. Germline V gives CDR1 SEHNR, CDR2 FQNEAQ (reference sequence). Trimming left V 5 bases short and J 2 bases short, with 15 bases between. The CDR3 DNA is TGTGCCAGCAGCACAGGGTCCGGGATACAAGAGACCCAGTACTTC. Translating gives CASSTGSGIQETQYF.

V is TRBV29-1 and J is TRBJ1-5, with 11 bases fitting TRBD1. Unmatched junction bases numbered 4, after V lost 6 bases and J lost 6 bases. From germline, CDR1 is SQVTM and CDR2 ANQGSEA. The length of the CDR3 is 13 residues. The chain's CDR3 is CSVGQGAGQPQHF. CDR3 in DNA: TGCAGCGTCGGACAGGGGGCGGGTCAGCCCCAGCATTTT.

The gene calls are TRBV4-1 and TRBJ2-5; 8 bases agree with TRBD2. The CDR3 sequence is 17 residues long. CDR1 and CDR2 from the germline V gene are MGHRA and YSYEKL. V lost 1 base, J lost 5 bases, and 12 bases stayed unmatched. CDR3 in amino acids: CASSQVGRGDILETQYF. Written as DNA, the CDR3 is TGCGCCAGCAGCCAAGTCGGGAGGGGGGACATTTTGGAGACCCAGTACTTC.

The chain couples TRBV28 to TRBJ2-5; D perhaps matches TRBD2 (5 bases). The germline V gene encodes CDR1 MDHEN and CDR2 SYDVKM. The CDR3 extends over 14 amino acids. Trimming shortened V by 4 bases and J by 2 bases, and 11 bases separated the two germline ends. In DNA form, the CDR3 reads TGTGCCAGCAGTTCCCCCGGAGGACAAGAGACCCAGTACTTC. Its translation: CASSSPGGQETQYF. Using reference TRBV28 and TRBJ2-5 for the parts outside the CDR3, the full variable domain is DVKVTQSSRYLVKRTGEKVFLECVQDMDHENMFWYRQDPGLGLRLIYFSYDVKMKEKGDIPEGYSVSREKKERFSLILESASTNQTSMYLCASSSPGGQETQYFGPGTRLLVL.

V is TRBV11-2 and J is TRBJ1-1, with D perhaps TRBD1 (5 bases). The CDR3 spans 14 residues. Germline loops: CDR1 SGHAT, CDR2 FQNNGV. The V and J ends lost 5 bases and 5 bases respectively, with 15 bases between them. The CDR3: CASSQTGGVTEAFF. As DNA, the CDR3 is TGTGCCAGCAGCCAAACCGGGGGGGTTACTGAAGCTTTCTTT. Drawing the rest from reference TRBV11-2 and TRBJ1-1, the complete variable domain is EAGVAQSPRYKIIEKRQSVAFWCNPISGHATLYWYQQILGQGPKLLIQFQNNGVVDDSQLPKDRFSAERLKGVDSTLKIQPAKLEDSAVYLCASSQTGGVTEAFFGQGTRLTVV.

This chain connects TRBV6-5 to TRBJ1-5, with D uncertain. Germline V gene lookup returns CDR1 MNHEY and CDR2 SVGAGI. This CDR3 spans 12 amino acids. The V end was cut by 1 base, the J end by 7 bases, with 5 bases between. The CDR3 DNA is TGTGCCAGCAGTTACTATAGACAGCCCCAGCATTTT. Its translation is CASSYYRQPQHF.

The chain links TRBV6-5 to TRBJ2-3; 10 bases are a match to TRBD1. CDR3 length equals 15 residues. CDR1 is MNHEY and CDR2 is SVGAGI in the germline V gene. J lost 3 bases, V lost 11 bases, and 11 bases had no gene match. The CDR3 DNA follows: TGTGCCGTCTCCGCCCGGGACAGGGGAACAGATACGCAGTATTTT. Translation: CAVSARDRGTDTQYF.

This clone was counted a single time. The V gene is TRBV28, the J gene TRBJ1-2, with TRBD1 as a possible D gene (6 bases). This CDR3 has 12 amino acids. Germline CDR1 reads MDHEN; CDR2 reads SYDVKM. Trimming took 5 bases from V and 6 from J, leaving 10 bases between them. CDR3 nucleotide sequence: TGTGCCAGCAGTCAGGGGTGGGATGGCTACACCTTC. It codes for CASSQGWDGYTF.

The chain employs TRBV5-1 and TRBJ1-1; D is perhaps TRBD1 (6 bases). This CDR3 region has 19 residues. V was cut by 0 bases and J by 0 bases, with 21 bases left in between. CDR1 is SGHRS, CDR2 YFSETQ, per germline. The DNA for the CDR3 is TGCGCCAGCAGCTTGGTCGGTGGCGGGGGGCGAGGGATGAACACTGAAGCTTTCTTT. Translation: CASSLVGGGGRGMNTEAFF.

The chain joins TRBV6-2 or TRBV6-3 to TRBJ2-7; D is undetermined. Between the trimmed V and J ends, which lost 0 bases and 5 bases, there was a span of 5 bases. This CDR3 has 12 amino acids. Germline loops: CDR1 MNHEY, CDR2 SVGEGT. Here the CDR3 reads CASSYSSNEQYF. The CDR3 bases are TGTGCCAGCAGTTACTCGTCTAACGAGCAGTACTTC.

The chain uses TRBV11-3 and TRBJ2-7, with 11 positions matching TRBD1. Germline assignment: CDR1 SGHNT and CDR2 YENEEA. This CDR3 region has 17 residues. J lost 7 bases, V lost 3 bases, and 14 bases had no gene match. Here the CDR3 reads CASSFRTGGFPTGEQYF. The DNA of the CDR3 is TGTGCCAGCAGCTTCAGGACAGGGGGCTTCCCAACTGGAGAGCAGTACTTC.

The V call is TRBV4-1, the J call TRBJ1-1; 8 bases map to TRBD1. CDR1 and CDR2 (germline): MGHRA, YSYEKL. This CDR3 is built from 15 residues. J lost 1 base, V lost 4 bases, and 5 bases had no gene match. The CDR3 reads CASSPRQGTNTEAFF. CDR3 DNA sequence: TGCGCCAGCAGCCCCAGACAGGGGACGAACACTGAAGCTTTCTTT.